Below, 32 T cell receptor beta chains from the same sample are listed, as sequenced in a study of T cells in Graves' hyperthyroidism and ophthalmopathy. TCR beta CDR3 regions were amplified from RNA transcripts. First-round RT-PCR targeting the TCR CDR3 was performed with the HTBI primer set. Each CDR3 protein gets one entry after TCRdb re-called the multiplex PCR reads with MiXCR. The sample shows 700,000 or so distinct CDR3 sequences, about 15% of them seen only once. The sequencing sample was made of blood. Every receptor here comes from a woman in her forties or fifties with Graves' ophthalmopathy.

There are a few counts of this clonotype. CDR3 nucleotides: TGTGCCAGTAGTACGACGATTTTGGCTGAAGCTTTCTTT. Protein: CASSTTILAEAFF. The chain links TRBV19 to TRBJ1-1, with D uncertain. The V gene's germline CDR1 is LNHDA and CDR2 SQIVND (reference sequence). V lost 4 bases to trimming and J lost 6 bases, with 12 bases between them. The CDR3 contains 13 residues.

This clonotype was seen ten or more times. The genes are TRBV29-1 and TRBJ2-5, with 12 bases lining up with TRBD1. The CDR3 totals 15 residues. Looked up from germline, CDR1 is SQVTM and CDR2 is ANQGSEA. Trimming cost V 7 bases and J 5 bases; bases outside gene matches: 11. CDR3 amino acids: CSGGDRGRGHETQYF. CDR3 nucleotides: TGCAGCGGAGGGGACAGGGGGCGCGGGCACGAGACCCAGTACTTC.

This clonotype was counted many times. DNA of the CDR3: TGTGCCAGCAGCCCCCGGGACTATCAAGACACAGATACGCAGTATTTT. Amino acid sequence: CASSPRDYQDTDTQYF. The rearrangement joins TRBV7-3 to TRBJ2-3; 7 nucleotides line up with TRBD2. The trim removed 5 bases at V and 2 bases at J, leaving 10 bases unmatched. Looked up from germline, CDR1 is SGHTA and CDR2 is FQGTGA. The CDR3 contains 16 residues.

Ten or more counts support this clonotype. The rearrangement links TRBV5-6 to TRBJ1-2, with 9 nucleotides matching TRBD1. Germline V gives CDR1 SGHDT, CDR2 YYEEEE. J gave up 1 base and V 5 bases, and 3 bases lay outside the gene matches. CDR3 length equals 14 residues. CDR3 sequence (DNA): TGTGCCAGCAGATGGGACAGGGATAACTATGGCTACACCTTC. It encodes CASRWDRDNYGYTF.

This clonotype was recorded a few times. One junction end disagrees with the germline gene, perhaps due to a read error. The chain has TRBV6-5 and TRBJ2-5; 7 positions match TRBD2. The CDR3 totals 17 residues. Germline loops: CDR1 MNHEY, CDR2 SVGAGI. CDR3 DNA sequence: TGTGCCGGCAGTTACTCGATTCCTAGCGGAATTCAAGAGACCCAGTACTTC. Translated: CAGSYSIPSGIQETQYF.

This clonotype turned up a few times. The rearrangement joins TRBV6-2 or TRBV6-3 to TRBJ2-1; 8 nucleotides align to TRBD2. This CDR3 region has 14 residues. Unmatched junction bases numbered 4, after V lost 6 bases and J lost 3 bases. CDR1 and CDR2 from the germline V gene are MNHEY and SVGEGT. CDR3 amino acids: CASRLADYYNEQFF. CDR3 in DNA: TGTGCCAGCAGACTAGCGGACTACTACAATGAGCAGTTCTTC.

This clonotype was detected many times. The rearrangement links TRBV6-1 to TRBJ2-7, with D perhaps given as TRBD1 or TRBD2 (5 bases each). The V end lost 9 bases, the J end lost 3 bases, and 15 bases lay between the germline ends. Germline assignment: CDR1 MNHNS and CDR2 SASEGT. This CDR3 contains 13 residues. Here the CDR3 DNA reads TGTGCCAGTAGGGACGGGGCTATCTACGAGCAGTACTTC. Translation: CASRDGAIYEQYF.

This clonotype came up many times. The V call is TRBV3-1, the J call TRBJ2-2; 13 bases are shared with TRBD2. Germline CDR1 LGHDT, CDR2 YNNKEL (reference sequence). The ends lost 0 bases at V and 4 bases at J; junction bases unmatched: 5. The CDR3 sequence is 18 residues long. CDR3 in amino acids: CASSQEVRLAGGTGELFF. The CDR3 DNA sequence: TGTGCCAGCAGCCAAGAAGTTCGACTAGCGGGAGGCACCGGGGAGCTGTTTTTT. Together with reference TRBV3-1 and TRBJ2-2, the CDR3 gives the full variable domain: DTAVSQTPKYLVTQMGNDKSIKCEQNLGHDTMYWYKQDSKKFLKIMFSYNNKELIINETVPNRFSPKSPDKAHLNLHINSLELGDSAVYFCASSQEVRLAGGTGELFFGEGSRLTVL.

A remark on this clonotype: This may arise from a read error, as a much more abundant clone is one base away. V gene TRBV5-5 combines with J gene TRBJ2-4, with D tentatively TRBD1 (6 bases). The CDR3 consists of 15 residues. CDR1 and CDR2 (germline): SGHKS, YYEKEE (reference sequence). The CDR3 DNA is TGTGCCAGCAGCTTGATAGGGGGACATAAGGACATTCGGTACTTC. It codes for CASSLIGGHKDIRYF.

In its sample, this clonotype was seen many times. This chain connects TRBV11-3 to TRBJ1-1; D is perhaps TRBD1 (6 bases). This CDR3 region has 16 residues. Germline V gene lookup returns CDR1 SGHNT and CDR2 YENEEA. Trimming took off 5 bases at V and 1 base at J, with 17 bases between the two ends. This CDR3 is CASSPLGQRWNTEAFF. In nucleotides, the CDR3 is TGTGCCAGCAGCCCTCTTGGACAGAGGTGGAACACTGAAGCTTTCTTT.

The J gene is TRBJ1-2, the V gene TRBV6-1, with D maybe TRBD1 (6 bases). The CDR3 totals 14 residues. The germline V gene encodes CDR1 MNHNS and CDR2 SASEGT. Trimming pared 7 bases from V and 8 bases from J, leaving 20 bases between. CDR3: CASTPQGEWSGYTF. CDR3 in DNA: TGTGCCAGCACCCCACAGGGTGAATGGAGCGGCTACACCTTC.

This clonotype was picked up many times. For the CDR3, the DNA is TGTGCCATCAGTGCCCAGCGGAACTATGGCTACACCTTC. It specifies CAISAQRNYGYTF. This rearrangement joins TRBV10-3 to TRBJ1-2, with unresolved D. V shed 4 bases and J shed 2 bases, with 8 bases lying between them. This CDR3 has 13 amino acids. CDR1 is ENHRY and CDR2 is SYGVKD in the germline V gene.

This clonotype was seen many times. The V call is TRBV28, the J call TRBJ1-2, with TRBD1 identical over 10 bases. The CDR3 spans 16 residues. Germline V gene lookup returns CDR1 MDHEN and CDR2 SYDVKM. V dropped 4 bases and J dropped 5; count of bases not matched to a gene: 10. The CDR3 spells CASSSSSTGGMYGYTF. In nucleotides, the CDR3 is TGTGCCAGCAGTTCTTCCTCGACAGGGGGCATGTATGGCTACACCTTC.

This clonotype was found many times. The chain carries TRBV27 and TRBJ2-5; D gene ambiguous. Germline V gene sequence: CDR1 MNHEY, CDR2 SMNVEV (reference sequence). Trimming stripped 3 bases from V and 0 bases from J, with 5 bases between. This CDR3 has 13 residues. The CDR3 DNA reads TGTGCCAGCAGTTTCATTAACCAAGAGACCCAGTACTTC. It encodes CASSFINQETQYF.

This clonotype was counted many times. The genes are TRBV25-1 and TRBJ2-7; 7 nucleotides match TRBD2. Per germline, CDR1 MGHDK and CDR2 SYGVNS. The CDR3 consists of 14 residues. The V gene end was trimmed by 4 bases and the J gene end by 1 base; junction bases not matched to a gene: 4. The CDR3 region is CASSAASGSYEQYF. For the CDR3, the DNA is TGTGCCAGCAGTGCGGCTAGCGGATCCTACGAGCAGTACTTC.

This clonotype was found many times. V gene TRBV30 combines with J gene TRBJ2-7; possibly TRBD2 for D (5 bases). In germline, CDR1 is GTSNPN, CDR2 SVGIG (reference sequence). Trimming left V 3 bases short and J 0 bases short, with 12 bases between. This CDR3 has 14 residues. The CDR3 reads CAWRSPGFSYEQYF. The CDR3 region has the DNA TGTGCCTGGAGGTCACCGGGATTCTCCTACGAGCAGTACTTC.

The V call is TRBV9, the J call TRBJ2-7; TRBD2 aligns across 15 bases. V lost 4 bases to trimming and J lost 1 base; unmatched junction nucleotides: 12. This CDR3 has 19 residues. Germline CDR1 reads SGDLS; CDR2 reads YYNGEE. Here the CDR3 reads CASSPRGLAGGTLSYEQYF. The CDR3 bases are TGTGCCAGCAGCCCCCGAGGACTAGCGGGAGGGACCCTATCCTACGAGCAGTACTTC.

The CDR3 nucleotides are TGTGCCAGCAGCCAAGAGGGACGGAGCGCTGGTACGCAGTATTTT. Its translation is CASSQEGRSAGTQYF. The rearrangement joins TRBV5-6 to TRBJ2-3, with D perhaps being TRBD1 or TRBD2 (5 bases each). V shed 4 bases and J shed 8 bases, with 20 bases lying between them. The length of the CDR3 is 15 residues. The germline gives CDR1 SGHDT, CDR2 YYEEEE. The full variable domain, in which reference TRBV5-6 and TRBJ2-3 provide the parts outside the CDR3, is DAGVTQSPTHLIKTRGQQVTLRCSPKSGHDTVSWYQQALGQGPQFIFQYYEEEERQRGNFPDRFSGHQFPNYSSELNVNALLLGDSALYLCASSQEGRSAGTQYFGPGTRLTVL.

This clonotype appeared a few times. J is TRBJ2-7 and V is TRBV10-3; D tentatively fits TRBD1 or TRBD2 (5 bases each). Trimming took 0 bases from V and 2 from J, leaving 8 bases between them. The germline CDR1 and CDR2 sequences are ENHRY and SYGVKD. The CDR3 extends over 14 amino acids. The CDR3 loop is CAISESGTPYEQYF. In DNA, the CDR3 is TGTGCCATCAGTGAGTCGGGGACCCCCTACGAGCAGTACTTC.

This clonotype occurred many times. This chain uses TRBV7-9 with TRBJ1-1; D not resolved. V was cut by 7 bases and J by 5 bases, with 11 bases left in between. Germline CDR1 SEHNR, CDR2 FQNEAQ (reference sequence). The CDR3 covers 12 residues. CDR3 coding DNA: TGTGCCAGCAAACGGGAGGAGACTGAAGCTTTCTTT. Its protein is CASKREETEAFF.

Many counts were recorded for this clonotype. The J gene is TRBJ2-3, the V gene TRBV12-3 or TRBV12-4; a possible D gene is TRBD2 (5 bases). V was pared by 5 bases and J by 4 bases, with 13 bases between. The CDR3 covers 14 residues. As DNA, the CDR3 is TGTGCCAGCAGTCTGGGCGGGTCCCCAGATACGCAGTATTTT. Translation: CASSLGGSPDTQYF.

A few counts support this clonotype. A junction boundary mismatches the germline segment, possibly from a read error. The chain carries TRBV19 and TRBJ2-1; D may be TRBD2 (6 bases). The germline V gene has CDR1 LNHDA and CDR2 SQIVND (reference sequence). This CDR3 region has 17 residues. CDR3 DNA sequence: TGTGCCAGTAGTATGAGATTGGGACGTCTGGACTACAATGAGCAGTCCTTC. Its translation is CASSMRLGRLDYNEQSF.

The chain is built from TRBV7-9 and TRBJ2-1; D unclear. V was trimmed by 1 base and J by 4 bases, leaving 11 bases between them. CDR1 is SEHNR and CDR2 is FQNEAQ in the germline V gene (reference sequence). The CDR3 contains 15 residues. The CDR3 here is CASSLGVAVYNEQFF. The CDR3, as DNA: TGTGCCAGCAGCTTAGGGGTTGCCGTTTACAATGAGCAGTTCTTC.

The sample holds many counts of this clonotype. This chain uses TRBV28 with TRBJ2-3; TRBD2 aligns across 9 bases. Germline loops: CDR1 MDHEN, CDR2 SYDVKM. The CDR3 length is 15 residues. The V and J ends lost 8 bases and 2 bases, in that order; junction bases with no gene match: 8. CDR3 loop: CASPELAGYTDTQYF. The CDR3 nucleotides read TGTGCCAGCCCCGAGCTAGCGGGGTACACAGATACGCAGTATTTT.

The J gene is TRBJ1-5, the V gene TRBV6-1; no definite D call. CDR1 and CDR2 from the germline V gene are MNHNS and SASEGT. The ends were cut back, 1 base at V and 2 bases at J, with 9 bases in the middle. The CDR3 covers 15 residues. CDR3 DNA: TGTGCCAGCAGTGAAGGGGGTTTTGGCAATCAGCCCCAGCATTTT. Translation: CASSEGGFGNQPQHF.

This chain links TRBV7-9 with TRBJ2-7; D unclear. The V end lost 5 bases, the J end lost 1 base, and 12 bases lay between the germline ends. The CDR3 totals 14 residues. Germline loops: CDR1 SEHNR, CDR2 FQNEAQ (reference sequence). CDR3 protein: CASSSAEWSYEQYF. CDR3 nucleotides: TGTGCCAGCAGCAGTGCAGAGTGGTCCTACGAGCAGTACTTC.

The sample holds many counts of this clonotype. V and J are TRBV28 and TRBJ2-7; D is uncertain. The germline V gene encodes CDR1 MDHEN and CDR2 SYDVKM. This CDR3 is 11 amino acids long. The V end was cut by 7 bases, the J end by 3 bases, with 7 bases between. CDR3 in DNA: TGTGCCAGCACGGTTAACTACGAGCAGTACTTC. This sequence encodes CASTVNYEQYF.

This sequence joins TRBV4-2 and TRBJ2-7; D unresolved. The CDR3 is made up of 14 amino acids. The germline V gene encodes CDR1 LGHNA and CDR2 YNFKEQ. Trimming cost V 2 bases and J 6 bases, with 14 bases left between them. The CDR3 DNA sequence: TGTGCCAGCAGCCAAATACTATTTTCGGGCGAGCAGTACTTC. This translates into CASSQILFSGEQYF.

In its sample, this clonotype was seen many times. V and J are TRBV9 and TRBJ2-5; 8 bases align to TRBD1. Germline loops: CDR1 SGDLS, CDR2 YYNGEE. This CDR3 comprises 13 residues. The V and J ends lost 3 bases and 5 bases, in that order; junction bases with no gene match: 3. CDR3 sequence reads: CASSGTGHETQYF. The CDR3, as DNA: TGTGCCAGCAGCGGGACAGGGCACGAGACCCAGTACTTC.

This clonotype was seen a few times. The chain couples TRBV27 to TRBJ1-1; 8 bases line up with TRBD1. V was clipped by 0 bases and J by 5 bases; unmatched bases: 8. The CDR3 has 16 residues. Germline CDR1 and CDR2: MNHEY and SMNVEV (reference sequence). In DNA, the CDR3 is TGTGCCAGCAGTTTATCGTGGGGGACAGGAGGGACTGAAGCTTTCTTT. Protein product: CASSLSWGTGGTEAFF.

The gene calls are TRBV5-1 and TRBJ2-3; D remains unclear. The CDR3 loop spans 13 amino acids. Germline V gene sequence: CDR1 SGHRS, CDR2 YFSETQ. Trimming cost V 4 bases and J 6 bases, with 12 bases left between them. The CDR3 protein is CASSPGVHDTQYF. CDR3 bases: TGCGCCAGCAGCCCGGGCGTCCACGATACGCAGTATTTT.

This clonotype was seen ten or more times. J is TRBJ2-2 and V is TRBV7-2; 10 nucleotides agree with TRBD2. The CDR3 has 16 residues. V trimming: 5 bases; J trimming: 4 bases; junction bases outside the gene matches: 7. Germline V gene data show CDR1 as SGHTA and CDR2 as FQGNSA. CDR3 residues: CASSPFASGSTGELFF. The CDR3 nucleotides read TGTGCCAGCAGCCCCTTCGCTAGCGGGAGCACCGGGGAGCTGTTTTTT.